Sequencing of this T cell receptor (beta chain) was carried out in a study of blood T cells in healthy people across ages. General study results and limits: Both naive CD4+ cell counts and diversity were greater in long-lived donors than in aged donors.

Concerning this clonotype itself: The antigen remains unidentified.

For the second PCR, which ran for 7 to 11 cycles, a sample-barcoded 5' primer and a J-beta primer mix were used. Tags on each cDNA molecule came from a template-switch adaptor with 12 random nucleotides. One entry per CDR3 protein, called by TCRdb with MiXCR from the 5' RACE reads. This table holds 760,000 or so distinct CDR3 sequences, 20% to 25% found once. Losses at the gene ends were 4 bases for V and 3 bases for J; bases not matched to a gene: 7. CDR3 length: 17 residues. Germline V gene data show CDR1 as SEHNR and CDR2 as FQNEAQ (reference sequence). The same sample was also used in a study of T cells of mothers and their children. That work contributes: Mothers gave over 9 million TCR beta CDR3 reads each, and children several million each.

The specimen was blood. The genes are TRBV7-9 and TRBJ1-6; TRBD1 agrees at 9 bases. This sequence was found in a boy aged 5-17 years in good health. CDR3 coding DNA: TGTGCCAGCAGCTCATCGGACAGGGGCCACTATAATTCACCCCTCCACTTT. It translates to CASSSSDRGHYNSPLHF. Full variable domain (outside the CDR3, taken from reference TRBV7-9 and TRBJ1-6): DTGVSQNPRHKITKRGQNVTFRCDPISEHNRLYWYRQTLGQGPEFLTYFQNEAQLEKSRLLSDRFSAERPKGSFSTLEIQRTEQGDSAMYLCASSSSDRGHYNSPLHFGNGTRLTVT.